This section outlines one TCR beta chain sequence together with its context. This clonotype was counted between two and nine times. Its antigen specificity is not known. One base away there is no much larger clone; base qualities are not given. The TCR beta CDR3 regions were amplified from the RNA transcripts. A first-round RT-PCR of the TCR CDR3 used the HTBI primer set with the Qiagen OneStep RT-PCR kit. Libraries were constructed in a second round of multiplex PCR, after which size selection and purification were performed. The libraries were sequenced on an Illumina HiSeq2000 using paired-end 100 bp reads. On the authors' methods: SOAPnuke was used to process the raw data, removing reads that contained adapters or uncalled bases, had a mean Phred below 15, or lacked an exact match to the constant primer or identifier. High-quality paired reads were merged with COPE v1.2.5, and unique nucleotide sequences were defined as clonotypes. MiTCR v1.1 was used to align clonotypes to the IMGT TRBV, TRBD and TRBJ reference segments. Only V-J combinations with frequency above 0.0001, covering approximately 99% of repertoires, were analysed. The TCS score was defined as F50 (clonal expansion) divided by E x V (chaos), with BLOSUM62-based TCRdist calculated between CDR3 peptides within each V-J. Welch's t-statistics and random forest reduced 450 to 600 V-J features to 13, which were used in a naive Bayes classifier (R e1071). The Morisita-Horn index was used to measure how similar the thyroid and blood repertoires were. The public reads were quality trimmed at Q25 with fastp and then assembled into clones with MiXCR by TCRdb, keeping productive beta chains. Each entry is one CDR3 protein sequence, shown with its most common DNA and genes. These V and J calls are TCRdb output, not the study's own analysis. This sample holds over 700,000 distinct CDR3 sequences; under 45% were observed only once. The ten largest clones represent around 32% of the sample.

Stable Graves' hyperthyroidism was defined as no progression to ophthalmopathy during 18 months of follow-up. The hyperthyroidism patients were between 18 and 65 years old and newly diagnosed, with a disease duration of less than 2 months. Patients with uncontrolled infections, other autoimmune diseases, pregnancy or lactation were excluded. Diagnoses were based on clinical symptoms, serum thyroxine and TRAb, thyroid ultrasound and orbital computed tomography. Ficoll-Paque density gradient centrifugation was used to isolate PBMCs from around 9.1 ml of fresh peripheral blood. Total RNA was extracted with Trizol reagent, and quality was checked on an Agilent 2100 Bioanalyzer. The entry originates in a study of T cells in Graves' hyperthyroidism and ophthalmopathy (dated by TCRdb to the late 2010s). Looking at the study overall: Peripheral blood samples were taken at initial diagnosis, before any treatment was given. To identify distinguishing TCR V-J signatures, a discovery cohort of about 100 patients was used, comprising some 45 with Graves' ophthalmopathy and some 60 with stable Graves' hyperthyroidism. Whether ophthalmopathy could be predicted prospectively was tested in an independent validation cohort made up of 18 hyperthyroidism patients plus 17 patients who later progressed to ophthalmopathy. For training and testing, the 110 or so patients in the discovery cohort were randomly divided in a 7:3 ratio. In several Graves' hyperthyroidism patients, the study also compared T-cell repertoires from thyroid tissue with T-cell repertoires from blood. Once sampling was done, hyperthyroidism patients were given methimazole at a starting dose of 30 mg daily, whereas ophthalmopathy patients were given high-dose intravenous methylprednisolone. According to the paper, TCR Vbeta CDR3 sequencing was carried out on around 140 peripheral blood samples, which came from under 50 ophthalmopathy, 75 to 80 hyperthyroidism and approximately 17 progressor patients. General findings and caveats noted by the study authors: Sample size was not statistically predetermined, and investigators were not blinded to group allocation. During validation, the model predicted progression to ophthalmopathy a median of about 6.5 months ahead of onset, with just under 71% sensitivity and 72.22% specificity. A model built on a 13 V-J signature distinguished ophthalmopathy from stable hyperthyroidism, reaching roughly 88% sensitivity and approximately 81% specificity in cross-validation and 80%/75% in testing. Most expanded thyroid clonotypes (frequency above 0.001) were also detected in blood, a finding suggesting that blood repertoires may reflect thyroid immune responses.

The sequenced sample consisted of blood. The sequence was obtained from a woman between 35 and 50 years old with Graves' hyperthyroidism.

The CDR3 corresponds to CASSPSPSGHSGELFF. The DNA sequence reads TGTGCCAGCAGCCCGTCCCCTAGCGGGCATTCCGGGGAGCTGTTTTTT. The sequence is built from TRBV7-2 and TRBJ2-2, with 8 junctional bases fitting TRBD2. As encoded in the germline V gene, CDR1 is SGHTA while CDR2 is FQGNSA. V has 5 bases trimmed and J has 6 bases trimmed; junction bases matching no gene number 11. Taken from cysteine to phenylalanine, the CDR3 has 16 residues. Only the CDR3 portion is preserved as DNA: 48 bases, with reading frame beginning at the first base.